This TCR beta chain was sequenced in a study of blood T cell repertoires in COVID-19. Overall study context: The origin of the acute and convalescent COVID-19 samples was the United States, Italy and Spain. Nucleic acid was either cDNA or gDNA, and it came from T cells, B-cell-depleted T cells, or PBMCs.

In the authors' workflow: Counts of nucleated cells, estimated from reference gene primer amplification, were obtained. The assay was immunoSEQ multiplex PCR, and TCRdb's table has in-frame clones only and misses some. V and J calls and clone size are given by that table; D and trimming were obtained from the DNA. The profile shows 120,000 or so clones, roughly 69% of them singletons. CDR1 is SGDLS and CDR2 is YYNGEE in the germline V gene. The CDR3 runs to 16 residues. Trimming removed 5 bases at V and 4 bases at J, with 18 bases between. The sequence was obtained from a woman in her 70s with acute or convalescent COVID-19. The V and J genes are TRBV9 and TRBJ2-2; D remains unclear. The material sequenced was peripheral blood. The CDR3 nucleotides are TGTGCCAGCAGTGATCGGAGAGACCCGGGCACCGGGGAGCTGTTTTTT. It codes for CASSDRRDPGTGELFF.